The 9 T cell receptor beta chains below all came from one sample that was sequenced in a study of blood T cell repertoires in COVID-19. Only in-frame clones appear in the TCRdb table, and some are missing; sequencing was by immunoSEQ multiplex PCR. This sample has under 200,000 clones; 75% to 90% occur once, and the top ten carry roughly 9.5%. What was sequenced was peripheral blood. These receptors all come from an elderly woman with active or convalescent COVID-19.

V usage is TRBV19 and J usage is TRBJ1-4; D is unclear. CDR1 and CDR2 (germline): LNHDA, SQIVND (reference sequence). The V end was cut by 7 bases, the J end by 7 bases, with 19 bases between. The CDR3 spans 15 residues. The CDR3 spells CASTSSISGGEKLFF. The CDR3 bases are TGTGCCAGTACCAGTAGTATATCGGGAGGTGAAAAACTGTTTTTT. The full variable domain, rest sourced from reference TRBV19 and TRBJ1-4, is DGGITQSPKYLFRKEGQNVTLSCEQNLNHDAMYWYRQDPGQGLRLIYYSQIVNDFQKGDIAEGYSVSREKKESFPLTVTSAQKNPTAFYLCASTSSISGGEKLFFGSGTQLSVL.

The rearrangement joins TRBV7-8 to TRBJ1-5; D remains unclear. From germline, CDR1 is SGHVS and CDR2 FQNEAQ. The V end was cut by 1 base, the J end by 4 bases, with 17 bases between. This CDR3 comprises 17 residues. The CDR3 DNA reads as TGTGCCAGCAGCTTAGGACGCGGGTTCGAGCGGAATCAGCCCCAGCATTTT. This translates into CASSLGRGFERNQPQHF.

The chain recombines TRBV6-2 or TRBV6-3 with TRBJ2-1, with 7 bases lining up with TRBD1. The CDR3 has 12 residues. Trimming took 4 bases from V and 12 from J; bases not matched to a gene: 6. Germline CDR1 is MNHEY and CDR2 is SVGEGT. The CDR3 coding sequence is TGTGCCAGCAGTTTGTCGACAGGGTTGCAGTTCTTC. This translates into CASSLSTGLQFF.

For the CDR3, the DNA is TGTGCCAGCGGTGGACAACCGGGCTACACCTTC. The encoded protein is CASGGQPGYTF. J is TRBJ1-2 and V is TRBV12-3 or TRBV12-4, with a tentative D call TRBD1 (5 bases). CDR3 size: 11 residues. Trimming took off 8 bases at V and 8 bases at J, with 12 bases between the two ends.

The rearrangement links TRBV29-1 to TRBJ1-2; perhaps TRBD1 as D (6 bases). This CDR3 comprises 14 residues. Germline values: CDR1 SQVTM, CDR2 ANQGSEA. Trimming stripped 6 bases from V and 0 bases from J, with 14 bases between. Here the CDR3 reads CSVSRDTSNYGYTF. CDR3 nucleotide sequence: TGCAGCGTATCCCGGGACACATCTAACTATGGCTACACCTTC.

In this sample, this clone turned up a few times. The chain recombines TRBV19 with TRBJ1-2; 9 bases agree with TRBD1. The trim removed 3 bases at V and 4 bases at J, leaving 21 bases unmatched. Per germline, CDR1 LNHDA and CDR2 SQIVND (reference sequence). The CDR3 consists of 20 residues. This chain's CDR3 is CASSIAVSQGAPPVAYGYTF. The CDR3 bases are TGTGCCAGTAGTATCGCAGTGTCACAGGGGGCGCCCCCTGTAGCCTATGGCTACACCTTC.

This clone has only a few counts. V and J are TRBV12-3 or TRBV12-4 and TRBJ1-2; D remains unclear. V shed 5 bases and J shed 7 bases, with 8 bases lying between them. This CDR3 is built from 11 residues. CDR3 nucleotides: TGTGCCAGCAGTCAAGGAGTTGGCTACACCTTC. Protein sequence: CASSQGVGYTF.

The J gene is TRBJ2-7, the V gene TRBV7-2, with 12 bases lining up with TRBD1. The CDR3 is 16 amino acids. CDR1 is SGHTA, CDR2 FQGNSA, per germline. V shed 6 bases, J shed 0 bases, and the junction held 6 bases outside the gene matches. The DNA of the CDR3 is TGTGCCAGCAGACGGCCGGGACAGGGGGCCTCCTACGAGCAGTACTTC. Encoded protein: CASRRPGQGASYEQYF.

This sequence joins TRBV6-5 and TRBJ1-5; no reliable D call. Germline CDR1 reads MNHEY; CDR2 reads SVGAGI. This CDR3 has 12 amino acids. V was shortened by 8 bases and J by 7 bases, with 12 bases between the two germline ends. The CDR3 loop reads CASGGGVQPQHF. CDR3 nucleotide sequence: TGTGCCAGCGGCGGTGGAGTACAGCCCCAGCATTTT.